Below, 27 T cell receptor beta chains from the same sample are listed, as sequenced in a study of T cell responses to AZD1222 COVID-19 vaccine. Using immunoSEQ multiplex PCR, the repertoire was profiled, and TCRdb retains in-frame clones only, with some absent. The sample has 130,000 to 150,000 clones, roughly 90% seen once. The sequenced sample was peripheral blood, obtained on day 0 of AZD1222 vaccination. These receptors all come from an adult in good health.

The CDR3 sequence: CASKGLLAKNIQYF. The CDR3 coding sequence is TGTGCCAGCAAGGGACTTTTAGCCAAAAACATTCAGTACTTC. The rearrangement links TRBV9 to TRBJ2-4; D possibly corresponds to TRBD2 (6 bases). From germline, CDR1 is SGDLS and CDR2 YYNGEE. With 6 bases removed from V and 0 bases from J, the gap between germline ends came to 10 bases. This CDR3 spans 14 amino acids.

The rearrangement uses TRBV7-9 and TRBJ2-3; D might be TRBD2 (6 bases). This CDR3 is built from 13 residues. Germline V gene lookup returns CDR1 SEHNR and CDR2 FQNEAQ (reference sequence). V shed 8 bases and J shed 2 bases, with 11 bases lying between them. The CDR3 DNA reads as TGTGCCAGCGAGGGACTCTACACAGATACGCAGTATTTT. This gives the protein CASEGLYTDTQYF.

The chain is built from TRBV28 and TRBJ2-7, with D uncertain. The CDR3 contains 15 residues. Per germline, CDR1 MDHEN and CDR2 SYDVKM. Trimming removed 2 bases from V and 6 bases from J, with 17 bases in between. The CDR3 loop is CASSLIVPPPAEQYF. Written as DNA, the CDR3 is TGTGCCAGCAGTTTAATAGTCCCCCCCCCGGCCGAGCAGTACTTC.

The chain recombines TRBV19 with TRBJ2-2; weak D call: TRBD2 (6 bases). With 6 bases removed from V and 4 bases from J, the gap between germline ends came to 15 bases. Germline CDR1 and CDR2: LNHDA and SQIVND (reference sequence). The length of the CDR3 is 15 residues. The CDR3 protein is CASSPLMGGTGELFF. CDR3 DNA sequence: TGTGCCAGTAGCCCCCTGATGGGGGGCACCGGGGAGCTGTTTTTT. Full variable domain (remainder filled in from reference TRBV19 and TRBJ2-2): DGGITQSPKYLFRKEGQNVTLSCEQNLNHDAMYWYRQDPGQGLRLIYYSQIVNDFQKGDIAEGYSVSREKKESFPLTVTSAQKNPTAFYLCASSPLMGGTGELFFGEGSRLTVL.

The chain recombines TRBV28 with TRBJ2-1; D unresolved. Deletions cut 7 bases from V and 1 base from J, with 8 bases between. The CDR3 is 13 amino acids. Germline V lookup: CDR1 MDHEN, CDR2 SYDVKM. CDR3 loop: CASIGRSYNEQFF. The CDR3 nucleotides read TGTGCCAGCATAGGCAGATCCTACAATGAGCAGTTCTTC.

V gene TRBV25-1 combines with J gene TRBJ2-1; the match to TRBD2 covers 10 bases. Losses at the gene ends were 3 bases for V and 4 bases for J; bases not matched to a gene: 9. The CDR3 is made up of 17 amino acids. In germline, CDR1 is MGHDK, CDR2 SYGVNS. CDR3 residues: CASSETSGLGGYNEQFF. The CDR3 nucleotides read TGTGCCAGCAGTGAGACTAGCGGGTTGGGCGGGTACAATGAGCAGTTCTTC.

A single count supports this clone. The V and J genes are TRBV6-5 and TRBJ2-7, with 9 bases aligning to TRBD2. Germline trimming cut 5 bases from V and 3 bases from J; bases unmatched to any gene: 2. The CDR3 is 13 residues long. Germline values: CDR1 MNHEY, CDR2 SVGAGI. As DNA, the CDR3 is TGTGCCAGCAGTAGACTAGCGGACTACGAGCAGTACTTC. It translates to CASSRLADYEQYF.

This clone is a singleton in its sample. This rearrangement joins TRBV15 to TRBJ1-6, with D possibly matching TRBD1 (5 bases). Germline CDR1 is LNHNV and CDR2 is YYDKDF (reference sequence). V dropped 4 bases and J dropped 9 bases, with 13 bases sitting between them. This CDR3 region has 14 residues. CDR3 amino acids: CATSTGRIASPLHF. The CDR3 DNA sequence: TGTGCCACCAGCACGGGACGGATCGCTTCACCCCTCCACTTT.

This clone turned up a few times. Other DNA sequences within the sample encode an identical CDR3. The chain links TRBV30 to TRBJ1-2; possibly TRBD1 for D (5 bases). V was cut by 0 bases and J by 7 bases, with 6 bases left in between. This CDR3 has 11 amino acids. Germline V gives CDR1 GTSNPN, CDR2 SVGIG (reference sequence). The CDR3 DNA reads as TGTGCCTGGAGTGTAGGGACTGGCTACACCTTC. It yields the protein CAWSVGTGYTF.

The V and J genes are TRBV5-6 and TRBJ2-6; D unclear. Germline V lookup: CDR1 SGHDT, CDR2 YYEEEE. Trimming removed 2 bases from V and 5 bases from J, with 11 bases in between. CDR3 length equals 15 residues. The CDR3 bases are TGTGCCAGCAGCTTATCGGGCCTCTGGGCCAACGTCCTGACTTTC. Its translation is CASSLSGLWANVLTF.

The V and J genes are TRBV5-1 and TRBJ1-1; TRBD1 aligns across 9 bases. The length of the CDR3 is 16 residues. J gave up 3 bases and V 0 bases, and 6 bases lay outside the gene matches. Germline assignment: CDR1 SGHRS and CDR2 YFSETQ. DNA of the CDR3: TGCGCCAGCAGCTTGGGGGACAGGGAACTGGACACTGAAGCTTTCTTT. Its translation is CASSLGDRELDTEAFF.

V gene TRBV15 combines with J gene TRBJ1-3; TRBD1 might be the D (6 bases). V shed 1 base and J shed 0 bases, with 16 bases lying between them. Per germline, CDR1 LNHNV and CDR2 YYDKDF (reference sequence). The CDR3 contains 18 residues. CDR3 amino acids: CATSRVPLGGGSGNTIYF. The CDR3 bases are TGTGCCACCAGCAGAGTTCCCTTGGGGGGCGGCTCTGGAAACACCATATATTTT.

The table lists this clone with a count of one. The chain joins TRBV5-4 to TRBJ2-3, with 8 nucleotides matching TRBD2. The CDR3 sequence is 14 residues long. The V segment lost 2 bases and the J segment 7 bases; nucleotides outside the gene matches: 6. Per the germline V gene, CDR1 is SGHNT and CDR2 is YYREEE (reference sequence). CDR3 sequence (DNA): TGTGCCAGCAGCTTTCGCACTAGCGGTTATACGCAGTATTTT. Translation gives CASSFRTSGYTQYF.

The chain recombines TRBV7-3 with TRBJ2-2, with 8 bases identical to TRBD1. Trimming at V came to 5 bases and at J to 0 bases, leaving 8 bases not matched to a gene. Germline V gene sequence: CDR1 SGHTA, CDR2 FQGTGA. The CDR3 is 17 amino acids. The CDR3 DNA reads as TGTGCCAGCAGCCTAGGCGACAGGGGAGCGAACACCGGGGAGCTGTTTTTT. This codes for CASSLGDRGANTGELFF.

The chain has TRBV28 and TRBJ1-1; no definite D call. This CDR3 spans 15 amino acids. Germline V CDR1 and CDR2: MDHEN, SYDVKM. Trimming stripped 3 bases from V and 1 base from J, with 12 bases between. DNA for the CDR3: TGTGCCAGCAGTTTTGTAGTTTGGGGGAACACTGAAGCTTTCTTT. Residues: CASSFVVWGNTEAFF.

The V and J genes are TRBV6-5 and TRBJ1-1, with a weak D call TRBD1 (6 bases). This CDR3 is 14 amino acids long. Trimming stripped 7 bases from V and 1 base from J, with 13 bases between. The V gene's germline CDR1 is MNHEY and CDR2 SVGAGI. CDR3 coding DNA: TGTGCCAGCAATACCTACAGGGAGAACACTGAAGCTTTCTTT. It encodes CASNTYRENTEAFF.

The chain combines TRBV2 with TRBJ1-4, with D possibly being TRBD1 (5 bases). This CDR3 has 15 residues. Germline CDR1 reads SNHLY; CDR2 reads FYNNEI. The V gene lost 6 bases and the J gene lost 6 bases, with 17 bases spanning the gap. The CDR3 coding sequence is TGTGCCAGCAGCCCGGGAGGGATAGGGGATGAAAAACTGTTTTTT. Encoded protein: CASSPGGIGDEKLFF.

V and J are TRBV7-9 and TRBJ1-3; D unclear. Trimming took 10 bases from V and 0 from J, leaving 16 bases between them. Germline V gives CDR1 SEHNR, CDR2 FQNEAQ (reference sequence). The CDR3 is 15 amino acids. As DNA, the CDR3 is TGTGCCACACACCTAGAAGCCAGCTCTGGAAACACCATATATTTT. Protein: CATHLEASSGNTIYF.

V is TRBV5-4 and J is TRBJ1-2; TRBD1 matches 7 bases. Germline trimming cut 2 bases from V and 3 bases from J; bases unmatched to any gene: 7. Germline V gene sequence: CDR1 SGHNT, CDR2 YYREEE (reference sequence). The CDR3 is 15 residues long. Here the CDR3 DNA reads TGTGCCAGCAGCTTACAGGGGAAGTTGGACTATGGCTACACCTTC. Amino acid sequence: CASSLQGKLDYGYTF.

The chain combines TRBV27 with TRBJ1-5; TRBD1 might be the D (5 bases). Trimming took 8 bases from V and 7 from J, leaving 21 bases between them. Germline lookup yields CDR1 MNHEY and CDR2 SMNVEV (reference sequence). The CDR3 runs 15 residues. This CDR3 is CASRPFSGRLQPQHF. The CDR3, as DNA: TGTGCCAGCCGGCCTTTTTCAGGGCGCCTGCAGCCCCAGCATTTT.

This chain links TRBV7-2 with TRBJ1-1; 9 bases map to TRBD1. This CDR3 has 13 residues. Germline V gene data show CDR1 as SGHTA and CDR2 as FQGNSA. Germline trimming cut 1 base from V and 11 bases from J; bases unmatched to any gene: 5. The CDR3 DNA reads TGTGCCAGCAGCTTAGTCCGGGACAGGGACGCTTTCTTT. Translation: CASSLVRDRDAFF.

The chain uses TRBV11-2 and TRBJ2-2; 7 positions agree with TRBD1. The CDR3 spans 15 residues. The V segment lost 5 bases and the J segment 5 bases; nucleotides outside the gene matches: 8. The germline CDR1 and CDR2 sequences are SGHAT and FQNNGV. The DNA of the CDR3 is TGTGCCAGCAGCCCAACAGGGGCAGGGACCGGGGAGCTGTTTTTT. Translation gives CASSPTGAGTGELFF.

The chain joins TRBV15 to TRBJ2-2, with 7 bases lining up with TRBD2. The CDR3 has 16 residues. Unmatched junction bases numbered 11, after V lost 9 bases and J lost 1 base. CDR1 is LNHNV and CDR2 is YYDKDF in the germline V gene (reference sequence). CDR3 residues: CATQHPLAGNTGELFF. CDR3 in DNA: TGTGCCACTCAGCACCCTTTAGCGGGGAACACCGGGGAGCTGTTTTTT.

The V call is TRBV5-4, the J call TRBJ2-7, with D perhaps TRBD2 (5 bases). The V end was cut by 0 bases, the J end by 3 bases, with 10 bases between. The CDR3 contains 14 residues. Germline V gene sequence: CDR1 SGHNT, CDR2 YYREEE (reference sequence). The CDR3 DNA follows: TGTGCCAGCAGCTTGGGGCTAGCAGACTACGAGCAGTACTTC. This gives the protein CASSLGLADYEQYF.

DNA of the CDR3: TGTGCCAGCAGTGCCAGGGGGGGACAGGGCTACGAGCAGTACTTC. Its protein product is CASSARGGQGYEQYF. This sequence joins TRBV2 and TRBJ2-7; TRBD1 matches at 9 bases. The CDR3 is 15 amino acids. Germline loops: CDR1 SNHLY, CDR2 FYNNEI. V trimming: 4 bases; J trimming: 3 bases; junction bases outside the gene matches: 7.

The gene calls are TRBV18 and TRBJ2-5; a weak D match, TRBD2 (5 bases). Germline V gene data show CDR1 as KGHSH and CDR2 as LQKENI. Trimming took off 1 base at V and 2 bases at J, with 17 bases between the two ends. The CDR3 sequence is 17 residues long. CDR3 region: CASSPLGVARRQETQYF. The CDR3 DNA sequence: TGTGCCAGCTCACCACTTGGAGTAGCGCGACGGCAAGAGACCCAGTACTTC.

This sequence joins TRBV6-5 and TRBJ1-1; the D gene is possibly TRBD1 (6 bases). This CDR3 has 13 residues. Germline assignment: CDR1 MNHEY and CDR2 SVGAGI. V lost 6 bases and J 3 bases, leaving 11 bases between the germline ends. This CDR3 is CASSFDRHTEAFF. In DNA, the CDR3 is TGTGCCAGCAGCTTCGACAGGCACACTGAAGCTTTCTTT.